Below are 15 T cell receptor beta chains sequenced from a single sample in a study of T-cell memory formation after mild COVID-19. TCRdb processed the 5' RACE reads anew with MiXCR; each CDR3 protein has one entry. Among some 120,000 distinct CDR3 sequences listed, about a sixth were seen once. The sample comprised PBMCs or a T cell subset sorted from them (not recorded which). The receptors derive from a man between 18 and 29 years old who had mild COVID-19 (a few samples of this study predate the infection). Cell type and time point are not known.

This clonotype showed up just a few times. The rearrangement joins TRBV9 to TRBJ1-2; TRBD1 matches 7 bases. The germline V gene encodes CDR1 SGDLS and CDR2 YYNGEE. V lost 3 bases and J lost 1; bases outside the gene matches: 15. The CDR3 extends over 18 amino acids. The CDR3 nucleotides read TGTGCCAGCAGCGAGGGGTTAGGACAGGACGCTTATAACTATGGCTACACCTTC. Residues: CASSEGLGQDAYNYGYTF.

This clonotype was seen only a few times. This sequence joins TRBV10-3 and TRBJ2-3; no firm D call. V shed 9 bases and J shed 6 bases, with 10 bases lying between them. CDR3 length: 11 residues. Germline V gives CDR1 ENHRY, CDR2 SYGVKD. The CDR3: CAISTQDTQYF. The CDR3 bases are TGTGCCATTTCAACCCAGGATACGCAGTATTTT.

This chain uses TRBV2 with TRBJ1-2; TRBD1 is a possible D gene (5 bases). Germline loops: CDR1 SNHLY, CDR2 FYNNEI. This CDR3 is built from 12 residues. The V end was cut by 3 bases, the J end by 4 bases, with 6 bases between. In nucleotides, the CDR3 is TGTGCCAGCAGTGAGAGGGGCTATGGCTACACCTTC. This codes for CASSERGYGYTF.

The chain combines TRBV29-1 with TRBJ1-5; 8 bases fit TRBD1. Per germline, CDR1 SQVTM and CDR2 ANQGSEA. The CDR3 length is 13 residues. V gave up 0 bases and J gave up 7 bases; unmatched junction bases: 2. CDR3: CSVEETGDQPQHF. As DNA, the CDR3 is TGCAGCGTTGAAGAGACAGGGGACCAGCCCCAGCATTTT.

V is TRBV20-1 and J is TRBJ1-1; maybe TRBD1 (5 bases). Trimming took off 0 bases at V and 5 bases at J, with 13 bases between the two ends. CDR1 is DFQATT and CDR2 is SNEGSKA in the germline V gene (reference sequence). This CDR3 comprises 14 residues. The chain's CDR3 is CSARDGRGGTEAFF. The CDR3, as DNA: TGCAGTGCTAGAGATGGGCGGGGGGGAACTGAAGCTTTCTTT.

This clonotype was seen only a few times. The chain is built from TRBV4-3 and TRBJ1-6, with 7 bases that match TRBD1. The CDR3 totals 15 residues. Per germline, CDR1 LGHNA and CDR2 YSLEER. V lost 0 bases, J lost 10 bases, and 6 bases stayed unmatched. CDR3 residues: CASSQETGRSSPLHF. DNA for the CDR3: TGCGCCAGCAGCCAAGAGACAGGGCGGTCCTCACCCCTCCACTTT.

This chain uses TRBV12-3 or TRBV12-4 with TRBJ2-7, with 8 positions matching TRBD2. V shed 2 bases and J 3 bases; nucleotides not matched to a gene: 9. The CDR3 has 16 residues. The CDR3 nucleotides are TGTGCCAGCAGTTTAACGAGCGGGGGACTTCTCTACGAGCAGTACTTC. Translation gives CASSLTSGGLLYEQYF.

The chain recombines TRBV5-4 with TRBJ2-5; 10 bases line up with TRBD2. J gave up 2 bases and V 2 bases, and 9 bases lay outside the gene matches. CDR1 is SGHNT, CDR2 YYREEE, per germline (reference sequence). CDR3 length: 17 residues. For the CDR3, the DNA is TGTGCCAGCAGCTTTCCTAGCGGGGGAGGTACACAAGAGACCCAGTACTTC. It translates to CASSFPSGGGTQETQYF.

This clonotype was seen more than once but under ten times. J is TRBJ2-1 and V is TRBV24-1; TRBD1 aligns across 10 bases. Germline V gene data show CDR1 as KGHDR and CDR2 as SFDVKD. The CDR3 loop spans 15 amino acids. Trimming cost V 3 bases and J 9 bases; bases outside gene matches: 7. For the CDR3, the DNA is TGTGCCACCAGTGATACCGGGACAGGGGCCGTTGAGCAGTTCTTC. It codes for CATSDTGTGAVEQFF.

This clonotype was observed many times. J is TRBJ2-3 and V is TRBV7-9, with a tentative D call TRBD1 (6 bases). The CDR3 runs to 13 residues. Trimming shortened V by 5 bases and J by 3 bases, and 9 bases separated the two germline ends. Germline-derived CDR1 and CDR2 are SEHNR and FQNEAQ (reference sequence). CDR3 bases: TGTGCCAGCAGCCAGGGGACGACAGATACGCAGTATTTT. The encoded protein is CASSQGTTDTQYF.

In its sample, this clonotype was seen many times. This chain links TRBV20-1 with TRBJ2-4; 12 bases are shared with TRBD1. This CDR3 region has 14 residues. V lost 4 bases to trimming and J lost 9 bases; unmatched junction nucleotides: 7. CDR1 is DFQATT and CDR2 is SNEGSKA in the germline V gene (reference sequence). Here the CDR3 reads CSAKTGTGGAIQYF. The CDR3 nucleotides are TGCAGTGCTAAAACCGGGACAGGGGGCGCCATTCAGTACTTC.

The chain couples TRBV5-3 to TRBJ1-2, with TRBD1 matching over 10 bases. TRBV5-3 is flagged as an ORF with uncertain function. CDR3 length equals 15 residues. With V trimmed by 2 bases and J by 3 bases, 4 bases remained unmatched. CDR3 sequence reads: CARSLGDRGHYGYTF. CDR3 DNA sequence: TGTGCCAGAAGCTTAGGGGACAGGGGTCACTATGGCTACACCTTC.

This clonotype was counted a few times. The chain links TRBV19 to TRBJ1-2, with 9 nucleotides matching TRBD1. Germline V gene data show CDR1 as LNHDA and CDR2 as SQIVND (reference sequence). V was pared by 6 bases and J by 4 bases, with 3 bases of the junction left unmatched. The CDR3 is 13 amino acids. This chain's CDR3 is CASSQGQGYGYTF. The CDR3 DNA follows: TGTGCCAGTAGCCAGGGACAGGGCTATGGCTACACCTTC.

The genes are TRBV5-1 and TRBJ2-4; 8 bases are a match to TRBD1. CDR1 and CDR2 (germline): SGHRS, YFSETQ. This CDR3 region has 14 residues. V trimming: 4 bases; J trimming: 5 bases; junction bases outside the gene matches: 5. As DNA, the CDR3 is TGCGCCAGCAGCGCGGACAGGGCCCAAAACATTCAGTACTTC. Translation gives CASSADRAQNIQYF.

There are many counts of this clonotype. CDR3 loop: CASSFLPAYNEQFF. The CDR3 nucleotides are TGCGCCAGCAGCTTCCTCCCAGCCTACAATGAGCAGTTCTTC. This chain links TRBV5-1 with TRBJ2-1; no clear D gene. Germline V CDR1 and CDR2: SGHRS, YFSETQ. Trimming removed 2 bases at V and 2 bases at J, with 8 bases between. This CDR3 has 14 residues.